This T cell receptor (beta chain) was recorded in a study of T cells in Graves' hyperthyroidism and ophthalmopathy. This clonotype was seen many times. RNA transcripts yielded amplified TCR beta CDR3 regions. Initially, a first-round RT-PCR of the TCR CDR3 employed the HTBI primer set. TCRdb recomputed calls from the multiplex PCR reads with MiXCR, one row per CDR3 protein. The sample lists around 760,000 distinct CDR3 sequences, over 35% occurring once. The ends were cut back, 4 bases at V and 5 bases at J, with 12 bases in the middle. CDR1 is SGDLS, CDR2 YYNGEE, per germline. CDR3 length: 14 amino acids.

The sequenced material came from blood. V is TRBV9 and J is TRBJ2-2; D might be TRBD2 (7 bases). The clonotype originates from a woman aged 40-49 years with Graves' hyperthyroidism. The CDR3 region has the DNA TGTGCCAGCAGCCCACAGGGAGGGACCGGGGAGCTGTTTTTT. This translates into CASSPQGGTGELFF.